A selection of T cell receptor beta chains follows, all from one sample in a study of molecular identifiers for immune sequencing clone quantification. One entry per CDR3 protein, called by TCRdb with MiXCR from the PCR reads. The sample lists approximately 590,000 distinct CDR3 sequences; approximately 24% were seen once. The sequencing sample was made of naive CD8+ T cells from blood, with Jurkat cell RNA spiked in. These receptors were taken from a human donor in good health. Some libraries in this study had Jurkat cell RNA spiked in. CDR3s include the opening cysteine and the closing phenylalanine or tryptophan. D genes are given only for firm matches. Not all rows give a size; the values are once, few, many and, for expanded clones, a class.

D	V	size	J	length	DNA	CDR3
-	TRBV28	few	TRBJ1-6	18	TGTGCCAGCAGTTTATCGGTTGGGGCTTTCTCCTATAATTCACCCCTCCACTTT	CASSLSVGAFSYNSPLHF
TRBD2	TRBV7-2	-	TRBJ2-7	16	TGTGCCAGCAGCTCTGCTGGGACTAGCGCCTCCTACGAGCAGTACTTC	CASSSAGTSASYEQYF
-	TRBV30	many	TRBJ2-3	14	TGTGCCTGGAGCCGGACATCGAGCACAGATACGCAGTATTTT	CAWSRTSSTDTQYF
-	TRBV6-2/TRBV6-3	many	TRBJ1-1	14	TGTGCCAGCACCGAAGAGATTGGTTACACTGAAGCTTTCTTT	CASTEEIGYTEAFF
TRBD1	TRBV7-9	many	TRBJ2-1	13	TGTGCCAGCACAAGGACAGGGAGAGTTGAGCAGTTCTTC	CASTRTGRVEQFF
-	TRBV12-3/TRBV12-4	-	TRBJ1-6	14	TGTGCCAGCAGTTTATCGGGGCAGGCATCACCCCCCCACTTT	CASSLSGQASPPHF
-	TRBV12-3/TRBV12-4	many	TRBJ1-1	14	TGTGCCAGCAGTTTATTTAGACAGGTCGGTCGAGCTTTCTTT	CASSLFRQVGRAFF
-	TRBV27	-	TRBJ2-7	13	TGTGCCAGCAGTTTTAACATAGCCTACGAGCAGTACTTC	CASSFNIAYEQYF
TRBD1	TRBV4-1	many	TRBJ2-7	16	TGCGCCAGCAGCCAACACTCGGGACAGGGGGCAGGGGAGCAGTACTTC	CASSQHSGQGAGEQYF
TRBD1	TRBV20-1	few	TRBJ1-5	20	TGCAGTGCTGAGGGGGTCCCGGGACAGGGCCGCGCGTGGGGCAATCAGCCCCAGCATTTT	CSAEGVPGQGRAWGNQPQHF
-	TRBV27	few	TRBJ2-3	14	TGTGCCAGCAGTTTTGGAAGGTTTGCAGATACGCAGTATTTT	CASSFGRFADTQYF
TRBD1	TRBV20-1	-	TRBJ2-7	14	TGCGGTGCTAGGGGGACAGGGGGAAGATACGAGCAGTACTTC	CGARGTGGRYEQYF
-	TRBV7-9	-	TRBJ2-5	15	TGTGCCAGCAGCTTAGGTTGGGCAAAGCAAGAGCCCCAGTACTTC	CASSLGWAKQEPQYF
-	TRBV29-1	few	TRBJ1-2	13	TGCAGCGTTGAAGATCGTACGGAGTATGGCTACACCTTC	CSVEDRTEYGYTF
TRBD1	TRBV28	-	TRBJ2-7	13	TGTGCCAGTAAGGACGGACAGGGGTACGAGCAGCACTTC	CASKDGQGYEQHF
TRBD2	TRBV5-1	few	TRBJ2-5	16	TGCGCCAGCAGCTTGTTGGGACTAGCGGGAAAAGAGACCCAGTACTTC	CASSLLGLAGKETQYF
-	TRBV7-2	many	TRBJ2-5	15	TGTGCCAGCAGCCCAGAGTCAGCATCCCAAGAGACCCAGTACTTC	CASSPESASQETQYF
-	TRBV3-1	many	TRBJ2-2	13	TGTGCCAGCAGCCCCGGGACGGCCGGGGAGCTGTTTTTT	CASSPGTAGELFF
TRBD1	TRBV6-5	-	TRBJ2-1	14	TGTGCCAGCAGTCCACCGGGACAGCCTCTGGAGCAGTTCTTC	CASSPPGQPLEQFF
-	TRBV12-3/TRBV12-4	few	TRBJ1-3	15	TGTGCCAGCAGTTTGTTATCCGGTTCAGGAAACACCATATATTTT	CASSLLSGSGNTIYF
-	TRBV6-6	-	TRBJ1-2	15	TGTGCCAGCAGTCATCAACAGGGAGCAAACTATGGCTACACCTTC	CASSHQQGANYGYTF
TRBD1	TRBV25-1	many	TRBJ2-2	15	TGTGCCAGCAGTGAGGCAGGGGGGAACACCGGGGAGCTGTTTTTT	CASSEAGGNTGELFF
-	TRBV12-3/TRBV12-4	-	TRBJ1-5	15	TGTGCCAGCAGTTTGTTTGGGGATAGCAATCAGCCCCAGCATTTT	CASSLFGDSNQPQHF
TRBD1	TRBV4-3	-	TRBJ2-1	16	TGCGCCAGCAGCCAAGATTCAGGGGGCGCGGGCAATGAGCAGTTCTTC	CASSQDSGGAGNEQFF
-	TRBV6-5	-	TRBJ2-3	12	TGTGCCAGCGGGGATGTAACGGATACGCAGTATTTT	CASGDVTDTQYF